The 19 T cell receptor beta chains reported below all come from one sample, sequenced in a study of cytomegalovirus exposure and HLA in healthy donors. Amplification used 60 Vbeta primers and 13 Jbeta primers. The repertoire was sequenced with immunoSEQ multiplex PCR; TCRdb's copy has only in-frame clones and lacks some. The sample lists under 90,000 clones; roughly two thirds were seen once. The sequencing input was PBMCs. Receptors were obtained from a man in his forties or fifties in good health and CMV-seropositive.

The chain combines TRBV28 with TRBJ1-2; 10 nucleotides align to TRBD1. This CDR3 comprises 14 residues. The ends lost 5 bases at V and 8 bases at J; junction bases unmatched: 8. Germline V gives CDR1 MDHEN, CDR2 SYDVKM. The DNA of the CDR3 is TGTGCCAGCAGTACTACCGGGACAGGGGTCGGCTACACCTTC. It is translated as CASSTTGTGVGYTF.

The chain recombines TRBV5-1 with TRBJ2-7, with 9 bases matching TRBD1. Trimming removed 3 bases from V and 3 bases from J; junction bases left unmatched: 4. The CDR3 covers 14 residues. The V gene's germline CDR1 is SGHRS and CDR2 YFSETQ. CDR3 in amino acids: CASSSGQGLYEQYF. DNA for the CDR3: TGCGCCAGCAGCTCGGGACAGGGACTCTACGAGCAGTACTTC.

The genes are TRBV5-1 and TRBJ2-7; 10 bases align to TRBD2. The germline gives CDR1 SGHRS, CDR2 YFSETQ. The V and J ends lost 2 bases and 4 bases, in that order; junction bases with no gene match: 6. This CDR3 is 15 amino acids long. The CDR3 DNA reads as TGCGCCAGCAGCTTCAGCGGGAGGGCCAGTTACGAGCAGTACTTC. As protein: CASSFSGRASYEQYF.

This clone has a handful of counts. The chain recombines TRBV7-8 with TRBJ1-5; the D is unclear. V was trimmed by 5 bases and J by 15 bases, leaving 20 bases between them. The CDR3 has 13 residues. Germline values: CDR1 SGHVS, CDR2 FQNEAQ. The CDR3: CASSPGGSGTPHF. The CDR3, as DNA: TGTGCCAGCAGCCCGGGCGGGTCCGGTACTCCGCATTTT. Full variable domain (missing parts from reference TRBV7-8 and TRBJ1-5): GAGVSQSPRYKVAKRGQDVALRCDPISGHVSLFWYQQALGQGPEFLTYFQNEAQLDKSGLPSDRFFAERPEGSVSTLKIQRTQQEDSAVYLCASSPGGSGTPHFGDGTRLSIL.

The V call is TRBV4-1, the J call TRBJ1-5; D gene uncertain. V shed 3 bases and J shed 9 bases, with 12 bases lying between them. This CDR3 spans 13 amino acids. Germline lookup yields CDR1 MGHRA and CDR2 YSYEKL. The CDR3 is CASSHPWLRPQHF. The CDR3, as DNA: TGCGCCAGCAGCCATCCCTGGTTGCGGCCCCAGCATTTT.

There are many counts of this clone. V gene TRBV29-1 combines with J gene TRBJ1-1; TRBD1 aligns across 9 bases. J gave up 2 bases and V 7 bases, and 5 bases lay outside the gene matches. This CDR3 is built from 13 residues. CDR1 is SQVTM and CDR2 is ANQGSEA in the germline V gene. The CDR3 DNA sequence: TGCAGCGCTCGGACAGGGGAAAACACTGAAGCTTTCTTT. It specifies CSARTGENTEAFF.

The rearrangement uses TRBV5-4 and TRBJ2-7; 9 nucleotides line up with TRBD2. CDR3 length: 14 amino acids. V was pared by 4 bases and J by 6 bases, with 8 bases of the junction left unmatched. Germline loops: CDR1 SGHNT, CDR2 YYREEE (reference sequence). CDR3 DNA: TGTGCCAGCAGCCCCGGACTAGCGCTGTCCGAGCAGTACTTC. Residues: CASSPGLALSEQYF. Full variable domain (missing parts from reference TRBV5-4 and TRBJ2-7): ETGVTQSPTHLIKTRGQQVTLRCSSQSGHNTVSWYQQALGQGPQFIFQYYREEENGRGNFPPRFSGLQFPNYSSELNVNALELDDSALYLCASSPGLALSEQYFGPGTRLTVT.

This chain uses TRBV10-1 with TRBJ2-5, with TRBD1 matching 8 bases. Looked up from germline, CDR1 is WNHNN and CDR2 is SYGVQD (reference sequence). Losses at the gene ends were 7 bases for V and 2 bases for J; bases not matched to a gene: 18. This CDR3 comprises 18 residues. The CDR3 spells CASTFPFPNRGTQETQYF. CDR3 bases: TGCGCCAGCACTTTCCCCTTCCCGAACAGGGGGACTCAAGAGACCCAGTACTTC.

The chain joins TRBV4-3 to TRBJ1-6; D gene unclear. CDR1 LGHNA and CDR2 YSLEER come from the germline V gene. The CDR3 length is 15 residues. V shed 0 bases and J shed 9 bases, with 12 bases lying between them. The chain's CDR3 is CASSQDNGRSSPLHF. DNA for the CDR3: TGCGCCAGCAGCCAAGATAACGGGAGAAGTTCACCCCTCCACTTT.

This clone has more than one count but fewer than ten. The CDR3 reads CASNTQGGSTDTQYF. In DNA form, the CDR3 reads TGTGCCAGCAACACACAGGGGGGGAGCACAGATACGCAGTATTTT. The rearrangement uses TRBV7-2 and TRBJ2-3; a possible D gene is TRBD1 (8 bases). The CDR3 has 15 amino acids. V was pared by 7 bases and J by 0 bases, with 14 bases between. CDR1 SGHTA and CDR2 FQGNSA come from the germline V gene.

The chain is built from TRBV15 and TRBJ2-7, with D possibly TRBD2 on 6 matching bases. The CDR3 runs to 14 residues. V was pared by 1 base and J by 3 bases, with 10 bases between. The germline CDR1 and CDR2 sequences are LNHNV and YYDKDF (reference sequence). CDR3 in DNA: TGTGCCACCAGCAGAGCGGGGGTAAACTACGAGCAGTACTTC. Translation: CATSRAGVNYEQYF.

CDR3 in DNA: TGCGCCAGCAGCTTGAGGGGACAGGGAGGCGGCTACACCTTC. It encodes CASSLRGQGGGYTF. V is TRBV5-1 and J is TRBJ1-2; 9 bases are shared with TRBD1. The CDR3 is 14 amino acids. Per the germline V gene, CDR1 is SGHRS and CDR2 is YFSETQ. Germline trimming cut 1 base from V and 8 bases from J; bases unmatched to any gene: 6.

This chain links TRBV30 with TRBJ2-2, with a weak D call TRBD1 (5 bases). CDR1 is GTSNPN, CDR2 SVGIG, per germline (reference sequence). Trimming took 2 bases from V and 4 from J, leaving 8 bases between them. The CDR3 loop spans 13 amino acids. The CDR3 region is CAWSQQVTGELFF. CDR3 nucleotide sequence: TGTGCCTGGAGTCAACAGGTCACCGGGGAGCTGTTTTTT.

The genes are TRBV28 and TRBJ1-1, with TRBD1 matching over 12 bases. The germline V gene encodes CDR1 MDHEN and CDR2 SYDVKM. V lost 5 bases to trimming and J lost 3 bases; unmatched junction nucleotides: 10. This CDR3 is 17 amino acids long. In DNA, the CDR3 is TGTGCCAGCAGTGCTCCGACCGGGACAGGGGGCGACACTGAAGCTTTCTTT. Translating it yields CASSAPTGTGGDTEAFF.

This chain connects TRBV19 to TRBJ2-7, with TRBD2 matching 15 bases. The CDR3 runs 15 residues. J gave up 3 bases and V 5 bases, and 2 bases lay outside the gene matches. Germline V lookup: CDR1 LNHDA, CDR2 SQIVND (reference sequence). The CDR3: CASSVGLAGGYEQYF. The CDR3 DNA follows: TGTGCCAGTAGTGTGGGACTAGCGGGAGGCTACGAGCAGTACTTC.

Written as DNA, the CDR3 is TGTGCCAGCAGCCGGGGTCAGGGGGCCACTGAAGCTTTCTTT. This codes for CASSRGQGATEAFF. The chain joins TRBV7-2 to TRBJ1-1; 8 bases fit TRBD1. Germline V gene sequence: CDR1 SGHTA, CDR2 FQGNSA. Trimming at V came to 5 bases and at J to 4 bases, leaving 6 bases not matched to a gene. The CDR3 loop spans 14 amino acids.

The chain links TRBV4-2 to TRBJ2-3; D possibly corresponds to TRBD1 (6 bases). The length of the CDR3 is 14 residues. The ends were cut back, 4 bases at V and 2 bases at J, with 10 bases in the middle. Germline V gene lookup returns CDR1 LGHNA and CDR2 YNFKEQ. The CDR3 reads CASSPGQLTDTQYF. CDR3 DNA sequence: TGTGCCAGCAGCCCTGGACAGCTCACAGATACGCAGTATTTT.

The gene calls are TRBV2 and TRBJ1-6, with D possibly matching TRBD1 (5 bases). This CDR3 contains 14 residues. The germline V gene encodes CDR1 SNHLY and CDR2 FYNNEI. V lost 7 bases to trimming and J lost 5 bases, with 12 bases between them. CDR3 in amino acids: CASTETDNNSPLHF. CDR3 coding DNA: TGTGCCAGCACCGAGACAGACAATAATTCACCCCTCCACTTT.

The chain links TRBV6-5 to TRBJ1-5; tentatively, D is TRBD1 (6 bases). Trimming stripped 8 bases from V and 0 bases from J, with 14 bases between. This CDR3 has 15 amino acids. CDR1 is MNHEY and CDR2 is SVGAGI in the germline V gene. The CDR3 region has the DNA TGTGCCAGCCGAAAAGGACAGTATAGCAATCAGCCCCAGCATTTT. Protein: CASRKGQYSNQPQHF.